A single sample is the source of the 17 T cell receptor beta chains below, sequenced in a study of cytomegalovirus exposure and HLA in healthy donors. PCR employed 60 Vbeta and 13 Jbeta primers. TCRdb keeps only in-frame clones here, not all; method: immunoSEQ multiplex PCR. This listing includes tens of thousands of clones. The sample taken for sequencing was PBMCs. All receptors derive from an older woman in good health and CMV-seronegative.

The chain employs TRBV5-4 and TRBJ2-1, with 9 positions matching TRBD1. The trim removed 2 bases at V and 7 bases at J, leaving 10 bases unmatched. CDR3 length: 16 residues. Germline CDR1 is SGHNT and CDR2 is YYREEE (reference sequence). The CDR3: CASSFNPGQGRNEQFF. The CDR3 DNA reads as TGTGCCAGCAGCTTTAACCCGGGACAGGGAAGAAATGAGCAGTTCTTC.

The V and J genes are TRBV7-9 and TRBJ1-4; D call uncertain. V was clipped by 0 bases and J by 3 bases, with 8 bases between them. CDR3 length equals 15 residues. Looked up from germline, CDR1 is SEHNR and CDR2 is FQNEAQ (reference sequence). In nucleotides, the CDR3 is TGTGCCAGCAGCTTAGCGAAGAGGCCTAATGAAAAACTGTTTTTT. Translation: CASSLAKRPNEKLFF.

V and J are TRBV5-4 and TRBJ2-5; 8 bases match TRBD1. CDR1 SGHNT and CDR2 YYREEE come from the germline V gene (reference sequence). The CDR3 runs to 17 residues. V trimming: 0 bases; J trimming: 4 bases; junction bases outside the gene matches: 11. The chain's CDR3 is CASSLDPGGHSRETQYF. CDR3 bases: TGTGCCAGCAGCTTGGATCCAGGGGGCCATTCACGAGAGACCCAGTACTTC.

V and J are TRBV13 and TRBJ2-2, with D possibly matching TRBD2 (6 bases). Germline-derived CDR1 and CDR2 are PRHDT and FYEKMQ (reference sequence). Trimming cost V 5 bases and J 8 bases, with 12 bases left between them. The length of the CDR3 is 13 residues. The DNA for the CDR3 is TGTGCCAGCAGCGCTTATCGGGAGGGGGAGCTGTTTTTT. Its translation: CASSAYREGELFF.

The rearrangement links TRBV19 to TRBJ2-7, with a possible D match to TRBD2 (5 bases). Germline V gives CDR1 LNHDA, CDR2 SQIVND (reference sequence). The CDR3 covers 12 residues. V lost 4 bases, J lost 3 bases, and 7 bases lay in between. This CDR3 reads CASSTGSYEQYF. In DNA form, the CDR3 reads TGTGCCAGTAGTACGGGGAGCTACGAGCAGTACTTC.

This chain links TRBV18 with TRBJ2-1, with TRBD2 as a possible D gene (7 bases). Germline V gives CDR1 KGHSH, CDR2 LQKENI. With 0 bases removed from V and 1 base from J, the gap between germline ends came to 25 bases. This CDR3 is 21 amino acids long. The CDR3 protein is CASSPPLGEMLGGASYNEQFF. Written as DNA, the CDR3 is TGTGCCAGCTCACCACCGTTGGGGGAAATGTTGGGGGGGGCTTCCTACAATGAGCAGTTCTTC. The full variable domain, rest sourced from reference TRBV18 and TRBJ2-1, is NAGVMQNPRHLVRRRGQEARLRCSPMKGHSHVYWYRQLPEEGLKFMVYLQKENIIDESGMPKERFSAEFPKEGPSILRIQQVVRGDSAAYFCASSPPLGEMLGGASYNEQFFGPGTRLTVL.

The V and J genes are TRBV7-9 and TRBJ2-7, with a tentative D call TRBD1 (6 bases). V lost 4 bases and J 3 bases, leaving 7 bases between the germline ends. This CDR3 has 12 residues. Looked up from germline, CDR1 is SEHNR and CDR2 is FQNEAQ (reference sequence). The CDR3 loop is CASSSQGYEQYF. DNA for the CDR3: TGTGCCAGCAGCTCACAGGGCTACGAGCAGTACTTC.

CDR3 in amino acids: CASSDGTGAQGYTF. The CDR3 DNA follows: TGTGCCAGCAGTGACGGTACAGGGGCACAGGGCTACACCTTC. V is TRBV6-1 and J is TRBJ1-2; the match to TRBD1 covers 7 bases. With V trimmed by 3 bases and J by 8 bases, 9 bases remained unmatched. Germline V gene data show CDR1 as MNHNS and CDR2 as SASEGT. This CDR3 is 14 amino acids long.

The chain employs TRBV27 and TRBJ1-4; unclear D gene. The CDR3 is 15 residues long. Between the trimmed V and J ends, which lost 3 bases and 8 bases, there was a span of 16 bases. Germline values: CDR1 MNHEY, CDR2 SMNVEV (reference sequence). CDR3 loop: CASSFGGIAREKLFF. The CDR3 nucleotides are TGTGCCAGCAGTTTTGGAGGGATAGCGAGGGAAAAACTGTTTTTT.

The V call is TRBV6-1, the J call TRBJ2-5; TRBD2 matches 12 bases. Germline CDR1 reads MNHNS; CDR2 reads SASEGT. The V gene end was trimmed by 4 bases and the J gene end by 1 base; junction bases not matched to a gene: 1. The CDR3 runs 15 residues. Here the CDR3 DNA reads TGTGCCAGCAGTGGGACTAGCGGGATCCAAGAGACCCAGTACTTC. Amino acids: CASSGTSGIQETQYF.

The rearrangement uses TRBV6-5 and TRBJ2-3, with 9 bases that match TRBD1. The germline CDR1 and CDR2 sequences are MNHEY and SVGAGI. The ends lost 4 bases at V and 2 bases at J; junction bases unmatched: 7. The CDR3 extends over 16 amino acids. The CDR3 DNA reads TGTGCCAGCAGTTCAACCGGGACAGGGCCCACAGATACGCAGTATTTT. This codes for CASSSTGTGPTDTQYF.

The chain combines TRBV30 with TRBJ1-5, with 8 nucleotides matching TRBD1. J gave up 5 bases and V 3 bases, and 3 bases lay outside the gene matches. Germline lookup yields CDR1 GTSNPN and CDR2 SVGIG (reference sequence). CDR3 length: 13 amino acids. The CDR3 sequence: CAWSAGQDQPQHF. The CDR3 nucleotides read TGTGCCTGGAGCGCGGGACAGGATCAGCCCCAGCATTTT.

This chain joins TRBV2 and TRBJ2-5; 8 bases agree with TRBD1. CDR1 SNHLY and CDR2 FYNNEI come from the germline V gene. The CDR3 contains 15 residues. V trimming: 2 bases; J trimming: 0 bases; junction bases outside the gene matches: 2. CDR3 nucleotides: TGTGCCAGCAGTGAACAGGGGGCGCACCAAGAGACCCAGTACTTC. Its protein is CASSEQGAHQETQYF.

The chain's CDR3 is CASGDSSQTHQPQHF. In DNA form, the CDR3 reads TGCGCCAGCGGGGACTCGTCTCAAACCCATCAGCCCCAGCATTTT. The chain links TRBV10-2 to TRBJ1-5; a possible D gene is TRBD1 (5 bases). The V gene's germline CDR1 is WSHSY and CDR2 SAAADI. The CDR3 is 15 amino acids. V dropped 8 bases and J dropped 5 bases, with 19 bases sitting between them.

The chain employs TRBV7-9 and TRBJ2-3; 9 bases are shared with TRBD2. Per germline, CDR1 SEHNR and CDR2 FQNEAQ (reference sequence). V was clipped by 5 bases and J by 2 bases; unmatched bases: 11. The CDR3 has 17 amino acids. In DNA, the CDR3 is TGTGCCAGCAGCCGAAGAATGACTAGCGGTTACACAGATACGCAGTATTTT. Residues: CASSRRMTSGYTDTQYF.

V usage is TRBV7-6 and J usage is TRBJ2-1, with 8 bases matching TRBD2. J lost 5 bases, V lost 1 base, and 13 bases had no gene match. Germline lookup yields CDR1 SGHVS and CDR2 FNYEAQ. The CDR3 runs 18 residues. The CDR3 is CASSLGSGLAASHNEQFF. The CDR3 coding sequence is TGTGCCAGCAGCTTAGGTAGTGGACTAGCTGCTTCCCACAATGAGCAGTTCTTC.

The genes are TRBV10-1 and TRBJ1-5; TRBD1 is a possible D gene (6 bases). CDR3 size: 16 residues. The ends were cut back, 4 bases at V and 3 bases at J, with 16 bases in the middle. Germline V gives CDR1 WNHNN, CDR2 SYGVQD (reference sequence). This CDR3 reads CASSGPGALVNQPQHF. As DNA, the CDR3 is TGCGCCAGCAGTGGGCCAGGGGCGCTAGTCAATCAGCCCCAGCATTTT.